A selection of T cell receptor beta chains follows, all from one sample in a study of blood T cell repertoires in COVID-19. Repertoires were generated with immunoSEQ multiplex PCR, while TCRdb's copy carries only in-frame clones and drops some. The sample records 200,000 to 250,000 clones, under 90% being singletons. The sample consisted of peripheral blood. These receptors were obtained from a woman of 80 years or more with acute or convalescent COVID-19. CDR3s include the opening cysteine and the closing phenylalanine or tryptophan. Fields, in order: clone size, CDR3 length, D gene, J gene, V gene, CDR3 protein, CDR3 DNA. D genes are given only for firm matches. Size is stated for part of the rows, as once, few or many counts, or as a class when the clone is expanded.

clone size: .
CDR3 length: 13
D gene: .
J gene: TRBJ2-1
V gene: TRBV6-4
CDR3 protein: CASSDQTDNEQFF
CDR3 DNA: TGTGCCAGCAGTGACCAAACAGACAATGAGCAGTTCTTC

clone size: few
CDR3 length: 13
D gene: TRBD1
J gene: TRBJ1-2
V gene: TRBV27
CDR3 protein: CASSSRDSYGYTF
CDR3 DNA: TGTGCCAGCAGTTCTCGGGACAGCTATGGCTACACCTTC

clone size: .
CDR3 length: 14
D gene: .
J gene: TRBJ1-1
V gene: TRBV28
CDR3 protein: CASRRQALNTEAFF
CDR3 DNA: TGTGCCAGCAGGAGACAGGCGTTGAACACTGAAGCTTTCTTT

clone size: .
CDR3 length: 19
D gene: TRBD2
J gene: TRBJ2-3
V gene: TRBV5-1
CDR3 protein: CASRSDGLAGGRGTDTQYF
CDR3 DNA: TGCGCCAGCAGATCGGACGGACTAGCGGGGGGCAGAGGCACAGATACGCAGTATTTT

clone size: .
CDR3 length: 14
D gene: TRBD1
J gene: TRBJ2-3
V gene: TRBV7-2
CDR3 protein: CASSPGQGTDTQYF
CDR3 DNA: TGTGCCAGCAGCCCCGGACAGGGAACAGATACGCAGTATTTT

clone size: .
CDR3 length: 15
D gene: .
J gene: TRBJ2-7
V gene: TRBV18
CDR3 protein: CASSPGALGHYEQYF
CDR3 DNA: TGTGCCAGCTCCCCTGGGGCTCTTGGTCACTACGAGCAGTACTTC

clone size: .
CDR3 length: 18
D gene: TRBD2
J gene: TRBJ2-1
V gene: TRBV28
CDR3 protein: CASSSIAGAPPIRNEQFF
CDR3 DNA: TGTGCCAGCAGTTCCATAGCGGGGGCCCCCCCGATTCGCAATGAGCAGTTCTTC

clone size: .
CDR3 length: 13
D gene: TRBD1
J gene: TRBJ1-4
V gene: TRBV29-1
CDR3 protein: CSVADRGREKLFF
CDR3 DNA: TGCAGCGTTGCGGACAGGGGGCGTGAAAAACTGTTTTTT

clone size: once
CDR3 length: 14
D gene: TRBD1
J gene: TRBJ1-4
V gene: TRBV27
CDR3 protein: CASSLRGRGEKLFF
CDR3 DNA: TGTGCCAGCAGTTTAAGGGGGCGCGGTGAAAAACTGTTTTTT

clone size: few
CDR3 length: 13
D gene: TRBD1
J gene: TRBJ2-3
V gene: TRBV7-3
CDR3 protein: CASSLGPGQGQYF
CDR3 DNA: TGTGCCAGCAGCTTAGGCCCGGGACAGGGGCAGTATTTT

clone size: once
CDR3 length: 14
D gene: .
J gene: TRBJ1-1
V gene: TRBV18
CDR3 protein: CASSPVDRNTEAFF
CDR3 DNA: TGTGCCAGCTCACCCGTCGACAGGAACACTGAAGCTTTCTTT

clone size: .
CDR3 length: 16
D gene: TRBD1
J gene: TRBJ2-4
V gene: TRBV28
CDR3 protein: CASSRRTGRAQNIQYF
CDR3 DNA: TGTGCCAGCAGTCGCCGGACAGGGCGAGCCCAAAACATTCAGTACTTC

clone size: once
CDR3 length: 15
D gene: .
J gene: TRBJ1-2
V gene: TRBV28
CDR3 protein: CASSPTARIDYGYTF
CDR3 DNA: TGTGCCAGCAGTCCGACAGCCCGAATTGACTATGGCTACACCTTC

clone size: .
CDR3 length: 15
D gene: .
J gene: TRBJ1-2
V gene: TRBV4-3
CDR3 protein: CASSQESRQARGYTF
CDR3 DNA: TGCGCCAGCAGCCAAGAGAGCAGGCAAGCTCGGGGCTACACCTTC

clone size: .
CDR3 length: 20
D gene: TRBD2
J gene: TRBJ2-5
V gene: TRBV6-2/TRBV6-3
CDR3 protein: CASSRDPWTSGGLQGQTQYF
CDR3 DNA: TGTGCCAGCAGCCGAGACCCGTGGACTAGCGGGGGCCTCCAGGGACAGACCCAGTACTTC